These 9 T cell receptor beta chains were all obtained from the same sample, sequenced in a study of chemoradiotherapy in HPV16-positive cancers. Repertoires were generated with immunoSEQ multiplex PCR, while TCRdb's copy carries only in-frame clones and drops some. The table has thousands of clones, around nine tenths seen once. Sequences were derived from tumor tissue, sampled from a patient who underwent chemoradiotherapy. These receptors originate from a human donor with HPV-associated anogenital cancer.

This sequence joins TRBV7-9 and TRBJ2-7; 9 positions match TRBD2. Per the germline V gene, CDR1 is SEHNR and CDR2 is FQNEAQ (reference sequence). The J segment lost 2 bases and the V segment lost 5 bases, leaving 10 bases of the junction unmatched. The CDR3 covers 16 residues. The CDR3 region has the DNA TGTGCCAGCAGCGAAAGTACGTCTAGCGGGACCTACGAGCAGTACGTC. Protein: CASSESTSSGTYEQYV.

J is TRBJ2-1 and V is TRBV4-1; D possibly uses TRBD1 or TRBD2 (5 bases each). The CDR3 loop spans 15 amino acids. With 3 bases removed from V and 11 bases from J, the gap between germline ends came to 20 bases. CDR1 MGHRA and CDR2 YSYEKL come from the germline V gene. CDR3 sequence: CASSQGERDGRKQFF. CDR3 in DNA: TGCGCCAGCAGCCAGGGGGAACGGGATGGGAGAAAGCAGTTCTTC.

This clone was counted between two and nine times. The chain links TRBV7-9 to TRBJ1-2; D might be TRBD1 (6 bases). V lost 2 bases, J lost 8 bases, and 15 bases lay in between. Germline loops: CDR1 SEHNR, CDR2 FQNEAQ (reference sequence). The CDR3 is made up of 14 amino acids. The CDR3, as DNA: TGTGCCAGCAGCTTACGTACACAGGGAGGCGGCTACACCTTC. Residues: CASSLRTQGGGYTF.

V gene TRBV5-1 combines with J gene TRBJ2-3, with a tentative D call TRBD2 (5 bases). Trimming removed 3 bases from V and 3 bases from J, with 11 bases in between. The V gene's germline CDR1 is SGHRS and CDR2 YFSETQ. The CDR3 contains 14 residues. The CDR3 coding sequence is TGCGCCAGCAGCTGGGGTGGAGGTACAGATACGCAGTATTTT. As protein: CASSWGGGTDTQYF.

V usage is TRBV7-8 and J usage is TRBJ2-3; D gene ambiguous. There are 12 residues in the CDR3. V was shortened by 5 bases and J by 1 base, with 4 bases between the two germline ends. The germline gives CDR1 SGHVS, CDR2 FQNEAQ. The CDR3 region is CASSEGTDTQYF. CDR3 nucleotides: TGTGCCAGCAGCGAGGGCACAGATACGCAGTATTTT.

The chain links TRBV7-4 to TRBJ2-7; 8 nucleotides agree with TRBD2. Losses at the gene ends were 3 bases for V and 6 bases for J; bases not matched to a gene: 4. Germline CDR1 SGHVT, CDR2 SQSDAQ. The CDR3 totals 13 residues. CDR3 in amino acids: CASSLEAGGEQYF. The CDR3 nucleotides read TGTGCCAGCAGCTTGGAGGCGGGGGGCGAGCAGTACTTC. Full variable domain (remainder filled in from reference TRBV7-4 and TRBJ2-7): GAGVSQSPRYKVAKRGRDVALRCDSISGHVTLYWYRQTLGQGSEVLTYSQSDAQRDKSGRPSGRFSAERPERSVSTLKIQRTEQGDSAVYLCASSLEAGGEQYFGPGTRLTVT.

This clone showed up just once. This chain uses TRBV4-3 with TRBJ1-2, with TRBD1 as a possible D gene (5 bases). The CDR3 is 14 residues long. Deletions cut 4 bases from V and 5 bases from J, with 14 bases between. Germline V CDR1 and CDR2: LGHNA, YSLEER. Written as DNA, the CDR3 is TGCGCCAGCAGCCCGGACAAGTCCTGGTATGGCTACACCTTC. It codes for CASSPDKSWYGYTF.

The sample holds one count of this clone. The rearrangement joins TRBV6-5 to TRBJ1-5, with 9 bases aligning to TRBD1. This CDR3 region has 15 residues. The trim removed 0 bases at V and 6 bases at J, leaving 3 bases unmatched. Germline V gene lookup returns CDR1 MNHEY and CDR2 SVGAGI. The CDR3 reads CASSYSGTGFQPQHF. CDR3 nucleotides: TGTGCCAGCAGTTACTCCGGGACAGGGTTTCAGCCCCAGCATTTT.

The rearrangement uses TRBV9 and TRBJ2-2, with 10 bases identical to TRBD1. J gave up 4 bases and V 4 bases, and 4 bases lay outside the gene matches. The CDR3 has 15 amino acids. Looked up from germline, CDR1 is SGDLS and CDR2 is YYNGEE. This CDR3 reads CASSTTGGITGELFF. The CDR3 nucleotides are TGTGCCAGCAGCACGACAGGGGGCATCACCGGGGAGCTGTTTTTT.